The rows below give T cell receptor beta chains drawn from one sample of a study of blood T cells in healthy people across ages. TCRdb reanalysed the 5' RACE reads using MiXCR and keeps one entry per CDR3 protein. The repertoire holds about 1,800,000 distinct CDR3 sequences, with roughly 30% as singletons. Material for sequencing was blood. The receptors come from a woman younger than 45 in good health. Each CDR3 is given with its conserved first and last residue. Fields, in order: clone size, V gene, J gene, CDR3 protein. The size field is filled for only some rows; it gives once, few, many or a size class.

many,TRBV2,TRBJ1-2,CASSPTGLGGYTF
few,TRBV20-1,TRBJ2-7,CSARDLGEGEVYEQYF
few,TRBV6-5,TRBJ2-1,CASAMNSYNEQFF
once,TRBV18,TRBJ1-6,CASSPSGGYHSPLHF
NA,TRBV29-1,TRBJ1-6,CSVRPSYNSPLHF
NA,TRBV13,TRBJ2-1,CASSQSVTEQFF
NA,TRBV7-2,TRBJ2-1,CASSSAERGWYEQFF
few,TRBV3-1,TRBJ1-5,CASSQDPAGDSNQPQHF
NA,TRBV7-2,TRBJ2-7,CASSPSRGKSYEQYF
NA,TRBV29-1,TRBJ2-7,CSAKTGVGEQYF
many,TRBV7-2,TRBJ2-3,CASSLTEDTQYF
NA,TRBV30,TRBJ2-1,CAWSVTARREQFF
many,TRBV7-3,TRBJ2-1,CASSLQTGPQEQFF
few,TRBV4-3,TRBJ2-3,CASSQDTALSTDTQYF
many,TRBV6-6,TRBJ2-7,CASTRTGTAGAREQYF
NA,TRBV15,TRBJ2-7,CATSREAEQGYEQYF
NA,TRBV28,TRBJ2-6,CASSLFQTGGTHGANVLTF
many,TRBV12-3/TRBV12-4,TRBJ2-1,CASSPWTGAISYNEQFF
NA,TRBV7-6,TRBJ1-2,CASSPGTTRGGYTF
few,TRBV7-2,TRBJ1-4,CASSLVGPEPNEKLFF
few,TRBV5-1,TRBJ2-1,CASSLMAQGGYNEQFF
NA,TRBV12-3/TRBV12-4,TRBJ2-4,CASSFLLLDKNIQYF
few,TRBV20-1,TRBJ2-5,CSARQSSGGAQTQYF
few,TRBV20-1,TRBJ1-6,CSASRTDNSPLHF
NA,TRBV2,TRBJ2-5,CAGIPGEETQYF
few,TRBV12-3/TRBV12-4,TRBJ2-5,CASSLSQTQYF
NA,TRBV7-6,TRBJ2-7,CASSRNSGGRSYEQYF
many,TRBV4-1,TRBJ2-7,CASSQDPSRQGSGYEQYF
NA,TRBV9,TRBJ2-1,CANSVGTYNEQFF
few,TRBV4-3,TRBJ2-7,CASSQGTSGRGTYEQYF
few,TRBV6-5,TRBJ2-2,CASSKGTVTGELFF
many,TRBV28,TRBJ2-7,CASSNSGGVYEQYF
many,TRBV20-1,TRBJ2-1,CSASFPGHWVEQFF
NA,TRBV5-1,TRBJ1-3,CASSDTGPQGNTIYF
NA,TRBV6-6,TRBJ2-1,CASSYEGGDEQFF
NA,TRBV5-6,TRBJ1-5,CASSLSGSGPQHF
few,TRBV15,TRBJ1-1,CATSREGREAFF
NA,TRBV30,TRBJ1-6,CAWSYLRPGSPLHF
many,TRBV6-6,TRBJ2-5,CASRTSGERTSQYF
few,TRBV6-4,TRBJ2-1,CASSDGTSANNEQFF
NA,TRBV15,TRBJ1-1,CATSGGTGGNTEAFF
NA,TRBV6-5,TRBJ1-1,CASTYDRANTEAFF
few,TRBV5-6,TRBJ1-2,CASNWAEGYGYTF
few,TRBV19,TRBJ2-7,CASSEGLWDYEQYF
NA,TRBV29-1,TRBJ2-3,CGVAKNGGTFSTDTQYF
few,TRBV5-1,TRBJ2-7,CASSAPQASLHEQYF
NA,TRBV18,TRBJ2-3,CASSLDRAPDTQYF
NA,TRBV29-1,TRBJ1-3,CSVATGGGNTIYF
many,TRBV6-2/TRBV6-3,TRBJ1-1,CASRGGSTEAFF
NA,TRBV2,TRBJ2-4,CASSDQGARRGVERYF
once,TRBV3-1,TRBJ2-7,CASNQDDSSYEQYF
few,TRBV7-9,TRBJ1-2,CASSSERTVSSYGYTF
NA,TRBV20-1,TRBJ2-7,CSARTVMSCEQYF